The clone carrying this T cell receptor (beta chain) is a singleton in its sample. This sample was included in a study of T cell changes during pregnancy in multiple sclerosis. Some clones are missing from TCRdb's copy, which holds only in-frame ones; the method was immunoSEQ multiplex PCR. The sample consists of some 80,000 clones, roughly nine tenths of them appearing once. Germline trimming cut 4 bases from V and 2 bases from J; bases unmatched to any gene: 4. Germline loops: CDR1 SEHNR, CDR2 FQNEAQ (reference sequence). This CDR3 is built from 14 residues. Sequences were derived from peripheral blood, sampled in the first trimester of pregnancy. The TCR sequence derives from a female donor with multiple sclerosis, enrolled in a pregnancy study. The genes are TRBV7-9 and TRBJ2-7, with 8 bases matching TRBD1. CDR3 sequence reads: CASSSTGVTYEQYF. CDR3 nucleotides: TGTGCCAGCAGCTCGACAGGGGTTACCTACGAGCAGTACTTC.